The 11 T cell receptor beta chains presented below share a single source sample, sequenced in a study of blood T cell repertoires in COVID-19. Only in-frame clones appear in the TCRdb table, and some are missing; sequencing was by immunoSEQ multiplex PCR. The sample has 330,000 or so clones; 87% are singletons. Sequenced material: PBMCs or T cells enriched from blood (not recorded which). The receptors here all came from a woman aged 25 to 45 who had recovered from COVID-19.

Written as DNA, the CDR3 is TGTGCCTCGAGACAATACAATTCACCCCTCCACTTT. It codes for CASRQYNSPLHF. This chain uses TRBV25-1 with TRBJ1-6; D gene uncertain. The V end lost 11 bases, the J end lost 7 bases, and 12 bases lay between the germline ends. This CDR3 comprises 12 residues. The germline V gene encodes CDR1 MGHDK and CDR2 SYGVNS. The variable domain in full, completed from reference TRBV25-1 and TRBJ1-6, reads EADIYQTPRYLVIGTGKKITLECSQTMGHDKMYWYQQDPGMELHLIHYSYGVNSTEKGDLSSESTVSRIRTEHFPLTLESARPSHTSQYLCASRQYNSPLHFGNGTRLTVT.

The V and J genes are TRBV12-3 or TRBV12-4 and TRBJ2-7, with 7 bases matching TRBD1. CDR3 length: 13 amino acids. Losses at the gene ends were 4 bases for V and 2 bases for J; bases not matched to a gene: 2. The CDR3 spells CASSSTGTYEQYF. CDR3 in DNA: TGTGCCAGCAGTTCGACAGGGACCTACGAGCAGTACTTC.

V is TRBV9 and J is TRBJ1-2; 9 bases agree with TRBD1. With 5 bases clipped from V and 8 bases from J, the junction kept 16 bases outside the gene matches. The CDR3 spans 16 residues. Germline assignment: CDR1 SGDLS and CDR2 YYNGEE. CDR3 protein: CASRGIQGQGSEGYTF. DNA of the CDR3: TGTGCCAGCAGGGGGATTCAGGGACAGGGTTCTGAGGGCTACACCTTC.

V and J are TRBV14 and TRBJ1-1; TRBD1 might be the D (5 bases). Trimming took off 4 bases at V and 10 bases at J, with 22 bases between the two ends. Germline CDR1 and CDR2: SGHDN and FVKESK. CDR3 length equals 15 residues. CDR3 region: CASSRASDRIQRAFF. The CDR3 DNA reads as TGTGCCAGCAGCCGGGCAAGCGACAGAATACAAAGAGCTTTCTTT.

The V gene is TRBV7-9, the J gene TRBJ1-2, with D possibly TRBD1 on 5 matching bases. The V and J ends lost 5 bases and 5 bases respectively, with 12 bases between them. The CDR3 runs 13 residues. Germline CDR1 and CDR2: SEHNR and FQNEAQ (reference sequence). The DNA for the CDR3 is TGTGCCAGCAGCCTGACAGATCTTTATGGCTACACCTTC. Translating it yields CASSLTDLYGYTF.

The J gene is TRBJ2-3, the V gene TRBV19, with 9 bases fitting TRBD2. Germline V gives CDR1 LNHDA, CDR2 SQIVND (reference sequence). CDR3 length equals 15 residues. The V and J ends lost 9 bases and 2 bases, in that order; junction bases with no gene match: 9. The CDR3 DNA is TGTGCCAGCTCCTCGCTAGCGGGGACCACAGATACGCAGTATTTT. It encodes CASSSLAGTTDTQYF.

This clone was counted only a few times. V usage is TRBV5-1 and J usage is TRBJ1-2, with 7 positions matching TRBD1. Germline CDR1 and CDR2: SGHRS and YFSETQ. Unmatched junction bases numbered 3, after V lost 3 bases and J lost 4 bases. This CDR3 region has 13 residues. The CDR3 protein is CASSSGTAYGYTF. DNA for the CDR3: TGCGCCAGCAGCTCGGGGACAGCCTATGGCTACACCTTC. The entire variable domain, with the rest obtained from reference TRBV5-1 and TRBJ1-2, is as follows: KAGVTQTPRYLIKTRGQQVTLSCSPISGHRSVSWYQQTPGQGLQFLFEYFSETQRNKGNFPGRFSGRQFSNSRSEMNVSTLELGDSALYLCASSSGTAYGYTFGSGTRLTVV.

Points on this clone: Sequence at one end of the junction differs from germline and may be a read error. The chain employs TRBV6-5 and TRBJ1-3, with D unresolved. The CDR3 contains 14 residues. The germline V gene has CDR1 MNHEY and CDR2 SVGAGI. The DNA of the CDR3 is TGTGCCAGCAGTTCCGGGGAACCTGGAGACACCATATATTTT. Amino acid sequence: CASSSGEPGDTIYF.

J is TRBJ1-1 and V is TRBV5-5; D not resolved. The germline V gene encodes CDR1 SGHKS and CDR2 YYEKEE (reference sequence). Trimming removed 0 bases at V and 0 bases at J, with 6 bases between. The CDR3 is 14 amino acids. The CDR3 reads CASSLGPMNTEAFF. Here the CDR3 DNA reads TGTGCCAGCAGCTTGGGGCCCATGAACACTGAAGCTTTCTTT.

V gene TRBV3-1 (or the pseudogene TRBV3-2) combines with J gene TRBJ1-1, with 11 bases aligning to TRBD1. In germline, CDR1 is LGHDT, CDR2 YNNKEL (reference sequence). This CDR3 region has 15 residues. V trimming: 1 base; J trimming: 4 bases; junction bases outside the gene matches: 2. The CDR3 nucleotides are TGTGCCAGCAGCCAAGCCGGGACAGGGGGCACTGAAGCTTTCTTT. Protein sequence: CASSQAGTGGTEAFF.

The chain employs TRBV29-1 and TRBJ2-1; perhaps TRBD2 as D (6 bases). The CDR3 covers 16 residues. Looked up from germline, CDR1 is SQVTM and CDR2 is ANQGSEA. V lost 3 bases and J lost 5, with 20 bases in between. The CDR3 is CSVERRAQRFNNEQFF. The DNA of the CDR3 is TGCAGCGTTGAGAGGAGGGCCCAAAGGTTCAACAATGAGCAGTTCTTC.